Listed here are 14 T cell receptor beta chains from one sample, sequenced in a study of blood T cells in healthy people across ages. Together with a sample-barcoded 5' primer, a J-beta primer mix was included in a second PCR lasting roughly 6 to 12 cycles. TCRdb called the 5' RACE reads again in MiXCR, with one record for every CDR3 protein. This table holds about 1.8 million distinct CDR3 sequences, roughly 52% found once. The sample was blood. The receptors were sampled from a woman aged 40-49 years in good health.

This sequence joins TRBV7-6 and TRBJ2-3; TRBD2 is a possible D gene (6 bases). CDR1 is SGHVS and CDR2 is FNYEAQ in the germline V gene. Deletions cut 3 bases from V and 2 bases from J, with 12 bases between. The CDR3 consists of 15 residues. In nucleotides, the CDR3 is TGTGCCAGCAGCTTTGGAGGAGGGGACACAGATACGCAGTATTTT. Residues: CASSFGGGDTDTQYF.

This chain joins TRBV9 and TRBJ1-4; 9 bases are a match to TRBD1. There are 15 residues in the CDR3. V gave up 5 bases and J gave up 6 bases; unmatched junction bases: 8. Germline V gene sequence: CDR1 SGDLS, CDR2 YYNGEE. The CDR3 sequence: CASSDTGGADEKLFF. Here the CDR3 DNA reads TGTGCCAGCAGTGATACAGGGGGCGCGGATGAAAAACTGTTTTTT.

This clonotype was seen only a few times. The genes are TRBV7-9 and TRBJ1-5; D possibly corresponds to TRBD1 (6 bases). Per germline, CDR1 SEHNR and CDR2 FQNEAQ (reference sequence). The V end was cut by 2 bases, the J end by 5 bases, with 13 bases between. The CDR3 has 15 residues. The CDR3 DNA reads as TGTGCCAGCAGCTTATATTCAGGGGAATATCAGCCCCAGCATTTT. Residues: CASSLYSGEYQPQHF.

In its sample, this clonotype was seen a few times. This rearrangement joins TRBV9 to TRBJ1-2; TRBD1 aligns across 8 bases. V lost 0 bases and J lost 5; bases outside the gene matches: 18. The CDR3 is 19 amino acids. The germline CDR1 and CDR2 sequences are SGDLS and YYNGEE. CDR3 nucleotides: TGTGCCAGCAGCGTAGCTGTTGATCAGGGGGCCAACGTTGTGTATGGCTACACCTTC. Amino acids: CASSVAVDQGANVVYGYTF.

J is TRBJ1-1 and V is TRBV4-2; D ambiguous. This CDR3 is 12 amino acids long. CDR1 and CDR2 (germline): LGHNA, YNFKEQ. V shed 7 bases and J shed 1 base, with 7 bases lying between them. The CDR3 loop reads CASTGWNTEAFF. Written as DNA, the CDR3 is TGTGCCAGCACGGGCTGGAACACTGAAGCTTTCTTT.

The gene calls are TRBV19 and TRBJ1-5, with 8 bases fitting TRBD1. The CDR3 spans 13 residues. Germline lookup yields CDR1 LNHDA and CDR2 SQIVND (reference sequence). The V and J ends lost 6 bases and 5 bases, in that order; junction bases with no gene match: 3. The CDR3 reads CASSDRGHQPQHF. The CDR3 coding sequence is TGTGCCAGTAGCGACAGGGGTCATCAGCCCCAGCATTTT. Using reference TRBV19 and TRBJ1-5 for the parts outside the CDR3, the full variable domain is DGGITQSPKYLFRKEGQNVTLSCEQNLNHDAMYWYRQDPGQGLRLIYYSQIVNDFQKGDIAEGYSVSREKKESFPLTVTSAQKNPTAFYLCASSDRGHQPQHFGDGTRLSIL.

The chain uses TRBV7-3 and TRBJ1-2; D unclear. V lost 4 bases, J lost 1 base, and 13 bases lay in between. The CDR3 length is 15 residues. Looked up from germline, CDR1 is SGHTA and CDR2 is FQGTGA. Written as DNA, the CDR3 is TGTGCCAGCAGCTCCCAAGGCGGTGATAACTATGGCTACACCTTC. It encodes CASSSQGGDNYGYTF.

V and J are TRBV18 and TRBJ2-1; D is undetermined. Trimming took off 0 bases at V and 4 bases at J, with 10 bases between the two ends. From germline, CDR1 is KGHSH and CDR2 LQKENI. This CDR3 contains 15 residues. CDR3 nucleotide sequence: TGTGCCAGCTCACCACCACGGACCGCGTACAATGAGCAGTTCTTC. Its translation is CASSPPRTAYNEQFF.

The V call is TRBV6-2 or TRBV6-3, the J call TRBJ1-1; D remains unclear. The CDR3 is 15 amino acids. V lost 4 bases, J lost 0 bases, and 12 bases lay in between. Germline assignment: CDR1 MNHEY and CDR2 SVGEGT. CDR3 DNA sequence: TGTGCCAGCAGTTCGCCCCTCGGCCTGAACACTGAAGCTTTCTTT. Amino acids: CASSSPLGLNTEAFF.

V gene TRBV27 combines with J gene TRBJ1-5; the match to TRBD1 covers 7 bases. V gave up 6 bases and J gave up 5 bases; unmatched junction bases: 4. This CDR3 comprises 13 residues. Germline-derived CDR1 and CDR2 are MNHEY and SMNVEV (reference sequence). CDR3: CASRRGLDQPQHF. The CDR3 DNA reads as TGTGCCAGCAGGAGGGGGCTTGATCAGCCCCAGCATTTT.

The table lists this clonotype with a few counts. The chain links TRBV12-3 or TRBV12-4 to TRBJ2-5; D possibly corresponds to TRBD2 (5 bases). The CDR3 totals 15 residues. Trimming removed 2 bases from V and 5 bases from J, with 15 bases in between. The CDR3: CASSLTTSRGETQYF. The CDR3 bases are TGTGCCAGCAGTTTAACGACCTCCCGAGGGGAGACCCAGTACTTC.

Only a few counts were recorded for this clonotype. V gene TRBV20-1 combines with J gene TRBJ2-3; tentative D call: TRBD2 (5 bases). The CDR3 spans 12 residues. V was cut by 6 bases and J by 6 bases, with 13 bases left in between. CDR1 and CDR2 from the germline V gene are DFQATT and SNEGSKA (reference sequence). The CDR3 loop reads CSAATRGDTQYF. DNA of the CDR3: TGCAGTGCCGCCACTAGAGGGGATACGCAGTATTTT.

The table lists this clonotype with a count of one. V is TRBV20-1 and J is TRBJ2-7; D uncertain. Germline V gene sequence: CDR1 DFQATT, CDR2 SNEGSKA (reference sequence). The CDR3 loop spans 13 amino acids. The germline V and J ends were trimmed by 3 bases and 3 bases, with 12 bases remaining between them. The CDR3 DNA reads TGCAGTGCTAGTGGAGTTGACCGCTACGAGCAGTACTTC. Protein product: CSASGVDRYEQYF.

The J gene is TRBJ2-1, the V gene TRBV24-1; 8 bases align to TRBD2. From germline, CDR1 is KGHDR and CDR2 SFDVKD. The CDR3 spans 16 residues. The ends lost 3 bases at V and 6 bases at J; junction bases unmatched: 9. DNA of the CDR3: TGTGCCACCAGTGATAACGTAGGGACTAGGATCAATGAGCAGTTCTTC. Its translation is CATSDNVGTRINEQFF.